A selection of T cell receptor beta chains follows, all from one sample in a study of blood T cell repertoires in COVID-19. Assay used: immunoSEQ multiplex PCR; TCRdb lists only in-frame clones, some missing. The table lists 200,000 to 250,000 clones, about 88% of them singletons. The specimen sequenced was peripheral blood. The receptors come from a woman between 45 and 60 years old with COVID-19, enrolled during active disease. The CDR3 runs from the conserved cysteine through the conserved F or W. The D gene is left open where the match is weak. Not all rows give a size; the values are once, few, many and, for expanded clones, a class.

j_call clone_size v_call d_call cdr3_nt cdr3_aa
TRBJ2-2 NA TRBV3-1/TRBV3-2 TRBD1 TGTGCCAGCAGCCCCTGGACAGGAGACACCGGGGAGCTGTTTTTT CASSPWTGDTGELFF
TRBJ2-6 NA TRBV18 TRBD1 TGTGCCAGCTCACCCGGGACAGCCTTCGCTGGGGCCAACGTCCTGACTTTC CASSPGTAFAGANVLTF
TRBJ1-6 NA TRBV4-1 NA TGCGCCAGCAGCCACTACCGGGGTGAATTTAATTCACCCCTCCACTTT CASSHYRGEFNSPLHF
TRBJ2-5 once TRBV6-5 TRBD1 TGTGCCAGCAGCGGACAGGGGTTGGGGACCCAGTACTTC CASSGQGLGTQYF
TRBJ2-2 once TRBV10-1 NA TGCGCCAGCAGTGACAGGCAGACGAACACCGGGGAGCTGTTTTTT CASSDRQTNTGELFF
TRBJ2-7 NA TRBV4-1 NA TGCGCCAGCAGCCAATCCAGGGTACCCTCTCTGGGGGAGCAGTACTTC CASSQSRVPSLGEQYF
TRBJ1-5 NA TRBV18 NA TGTGCCAGCTCACCATACGAATCGGGACAGCCCCAGCATTTT CASSPYESGQPQHF
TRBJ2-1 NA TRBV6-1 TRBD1 TGTGCCAGCAGAGAAGTGGGGACAGGGGTCTTC CASREVGTGVF
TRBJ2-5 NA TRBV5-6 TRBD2 TGTGCCACGCAGATGTTCCGGGGGGGCGCGGAGACCCAGTACTTC CATQMFRGGAETQYF
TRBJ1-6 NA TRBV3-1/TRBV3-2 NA TGTGCCAGCAGCCAAGAACAGCTCTATCGTAATTCACCCCTCCACTTT CASSQEQLYRNSPLHF
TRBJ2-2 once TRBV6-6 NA TGTGCCAGCAGTTCAGGGGCGGGGGTCCTCACCGGGGAGCTGTTTTTT CASSSGAGVLTGELFF
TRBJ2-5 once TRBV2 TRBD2 TGTGCCAGCAGTGAATGGGGGGGGGAGCAAGAGACCCAGTACTTC CASSEWGGEQETQYF
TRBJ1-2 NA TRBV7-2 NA TGTGCCAGCAGTTACCAGGGTATCAACACCTTC CASSYQGINTF
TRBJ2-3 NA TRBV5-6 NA TGTGCCAGCAGCTTCAGGGGCACAGATACGCAGTATTTT CASSFRGTDTQYF
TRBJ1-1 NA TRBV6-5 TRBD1 TGTGCCAGCATCGGAAGGGGCAGGGGGACTGAAGCTTTCTTT CASIGRGRGTEAFF
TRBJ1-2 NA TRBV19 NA TGTGCCAGTAGTATAGTAGCGGATTGGGGCCATGGCTACACCTTC CASSIVADWGHGYTF
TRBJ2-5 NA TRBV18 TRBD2 TGTGCCAGCTCACCGGATGACGGGGGGCAAGAGACCCAGTACTTC CASSPDDGGQETQYF
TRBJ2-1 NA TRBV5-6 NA TGTGCCAGCAGCTTTTACCGTCGGGAGCAGTTCTTC CASSFYRREQFF
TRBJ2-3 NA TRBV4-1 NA TGCGCCAGCAGCCAGGGCCCGGCCCCAGATACGCAGTATTTT CASSQGPAPDTQYF
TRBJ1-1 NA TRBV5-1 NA TGCGCCAGCAGCTTGGCCTTAGGACAGAACACTGAAGCTTTCTTT CASSLALGQNTEAFF
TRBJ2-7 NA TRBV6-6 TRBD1 TGTGCCAGCACCGGGCCGGGACAGGCCTACGAGCAGTACTTC CASTGPGQAYEQYF
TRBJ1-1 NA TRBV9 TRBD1 TGTGCCAGCAGCTACGGGACAGGGGGAGGGACTGAAGCTTTCTTT CASSYGTGGGTEAFF
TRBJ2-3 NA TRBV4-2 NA TGTGCCAGCAGCCAAGATTGGTTCGGGACAGATACGCAGTATTTT CASSQDWFGTDTQYF
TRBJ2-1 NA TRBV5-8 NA TGTGCCAGCAGCTTACCAGGGGTATCGGACAATGAGCAGTTCTTC CASSLPGVSDNEQFF
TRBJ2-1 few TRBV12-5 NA TGTGCTAGTGGTTTGAATCCCCGGGGAGGCTCCTACAATGAGCAGTTCTTC CASGLNPRGGSYNEQFF
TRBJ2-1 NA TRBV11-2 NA TGTGCCTCTCAGGGTCCCCTCTACAATGAGCAGTTCTTC CASQGPLYNEQFF
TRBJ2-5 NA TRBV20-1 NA TGCAGTGCTAGTGAGGGGGGAGAGGCCCAGTACTTC CSASEGGEAQYF
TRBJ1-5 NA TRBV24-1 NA TGTGCCACCAGTCTCAGGGAGGATCAGCCCCAGCATTTT CATSLREDQPQHF
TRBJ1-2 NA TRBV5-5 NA TGTGCCAGCAGCTTGGACAGGGCGGCCTATGGCTACACCTTC CASSLDRAAYGYTF
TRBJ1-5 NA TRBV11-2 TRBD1 TGTGCCAGCAGCCGGACAGGGTCTCCCAGCAATCAGCCCCAGCATTTT CASSRTGSPSNQPQHF
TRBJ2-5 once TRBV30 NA TGTGCGAATGGGCAGGGATATGGAGAGACCCAGTACTTC CANGQGYGETQYF
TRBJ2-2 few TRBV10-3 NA TGTGCCATCAGTGAGTCGTCCGGCGGGGGCGCGGCCGGGGAGCTGTTTTTT CAISESSGGGAAGELFF
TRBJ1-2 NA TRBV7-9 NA TGTGCCAGCAGCTTCGATCCTCCGGACAGCTATTGGAACTATGGCTACACCTTC CASSFDPPDSYWNYGYTF
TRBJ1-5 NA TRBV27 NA TGTGCCAGCAGTTTACTACAGGGTGGGCAGCCCCAGCATTTT CASSLLQGGQPQHF
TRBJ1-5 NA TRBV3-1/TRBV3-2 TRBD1 TGTGCCAGCAGCCCGGACAGGGTGGCGCCCCAGCATTTT CASSPDRVAPQHF
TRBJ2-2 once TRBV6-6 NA TGTGCCAGCAGTTTAGAGGGAGTAGGGACCGGGGAGCTGTTTTTT CASSLEGVGTGELFF
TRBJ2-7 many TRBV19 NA TGTGCCAGTAGTATAGGACACACTCTCTCCTACGAGCAGTACTTC CASSIGHTLSYEQYF
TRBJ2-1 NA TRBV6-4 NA TGTGCCAGCAGTGACGGTGCTAACAATGAGCAGTTCTTC CASSDGANNEQFF